These 18 T cell receptor beta chains originate from one sample sequenced in a study of shared clonotypes between healthy human individuals. The repertoire was sequenced with immunoSEQ multiplex PCR; TCRdb's copy has only in-frame clones and lacks some. The sample contains approximately 2,200,000 clones, about 93% of which appear only once. CD8 cells classed as naive were CD45RO-negative and positively selected for CCR7, excluding terminally differentiated effector memory CD45RA+ cells. The sequenced material came from naive CD8+ T cells from PBMCs. These receptors were collected from a young man in good health. Some clones in this sample may be carry-over from other donors' samples.

This chain joins TRBV4-1 and TRBJ1-5; D ambiguous. Deletions cut 4 bases from V and 2 bases from J, with 6 bases between. Germline V lookup: CDR1 MGHRA, CDR2 YSYEKL. CDR3 length: 13 amino acids. For the CDR3, the DNA is TGCGCCAGCAGCCCTCGCGGCAATCAGCCCCAGCATTTT. It encodes CASSPRGNQPQHF.

To note about this clone: The same CDR3 arises from other DNA sequences in this sample as well. The chain carries TRBV19 and TRBJ2-7; TRBD2 agrees at 12 bases. The CDR3 is 14 amino acids. V lost 5 bases, J lost 4 bases, and 3 bases stayed unmatched. Germline lookup yields CDR1 LNHDA and CDR2 SQIVND (reference sequence). The CDR3 here is CASSPGTSGYEQYF. The CDR3, as DNA: TGTGCCAGTAGTCCGGGGACTAGCGGGTACGAGCAGTACTTC.

The V gene is TRBV27, the J gene TRBJ2-7, with D possibly being TRBD1 (6 bases). The germline V gene encodes CDR1 MNHEY and CDR2 SMNVEV (reference sequence). CDR3 length equals 15 residues. V was cut by 0 bases and J by 5 bases, with 14 bases left in between. CDR3 residues: CASSLSPPQGNEQYF. The CDR3 DNA sequence: TGTGCCAGCAGTTTATCGCCCCCCCAGGGGAACGAGCAGTACTTC.

The gene calls are TRBV28 and TRBJ2-3; 7 bases are shared with TRBD1. V lost 6 bases, J lost 1 base, and 10 bases stayed unmatched. CDR1 MDHEN and CDR2 SYDVKM come from the germline V gene. The CDR3 is 16 amino acids. CDR3 protein: CASSSPRQGGTDTQYF. The CDR3 DNA sequence: TGTGCCAGCAGCTCACCAAGACAGGGCGGCACAGATACGCAGTATTTT.

This chain links TRBV9 with TRBJ1-3; TRBD1 might be the D (5 bases). The germline gives CDR1 SGDLS, CDR2 YYNGEE. Between the trimmed V and J ends, which lost 0 bases and 2 bases, there was a span of 12 bases. There are 16 residues in the CDR3. Written as DNA, the CDR3 is TGTGCCAGCAGCGTAGGGGGGAACCGTCCTGGAAACACCATATATTTT. This codes for CASSVGGNRPGNTIYF.

The chain is built from TRBV15 and TRBJ2-5; TRBD2 matches 9 bases. From germline, CDR1 is LNHNV and CDR2 YYDKDF (reference sequence). The J segment lost 3 bases and the V segment lost 3 bases, leaving 5 bases of the junction unmatched. The CDR3 covers 15 residues. CDR3 loop: CATSSKIAGEETQYF. The CDR3, as DNA: TGTGCCACCAGCAGCAAGATAGCGGGAGAAGAGACCCAGTACTTC.

The V gene is TRBV5-1, the J gene TRBJ2-3; a weak D match, TRBD2 (6 bases). Trimming shortened V by 0 bases and J by 4 bases, and 12 bases separated the two germline ends. This CDR3 has 15 amino acids. Germline-derived CDR1 and CDR2 are SGHRS and YFSETQ. DNA of the CDR3: TGCGCCAGCAGCTTGGAGGGAGGATTCCCAGATACGCAGTATTTT. As protein: CASSLEGGFPDTQYF. The full variable domain, in which reference TRBV5-1 and TRBJ2-3 provide the parts outside the CDR3, is KAGVTQTPRYLIKTRGQQVTLSCSPISGHRSVSWYQQTPGQGLQFLFEYFSETQRNKGNFPGRFSGRQFSNSRSEMNVSTLELGDSALYLCASSLEGGFPDTQYFGPGTRLTVL.

CDR3 sequence (DNA): TGTGCCAGCAGTGAATGGTCGGGAGAGGGGGCAGATACGCAGTATTTT. It is translated as CASSEWSGEGADTQYF. This chain uses TRBV6-1 with TRBJ2-3, with D perhaps being TRBD1 or TRBD2 (6 bases each). Germline values: CDR1 MNHNS, CDR2 SASEGT. The CDR3 covers 16 residues. The V gene lost 2 bases and the J gene lost 4 bases, with 16 bases spanning the gap.

The rearrangement links TRBV5-4 to TRBJ1-1; D is unclear. The CDR3 runs to 14 residues. Germline assignment: CDR1 SGHNT and CDR2 YYREEE (reference sequence). Trimming stripped 4 bases from V and 0 bases from J, with 10 bases between. The CDR3 nucleotides read TGTGCCAGCAGCGAGCCTTATTTGAACACTGAAGCTTTCTTT. Its translation: CASSEPYLNTEAFF. Full variable domain (rest looked up from reference TRBV5-4 and TRBJ1-1): ETGVTQSPTHLIKTRGQQVTLRCSSQSGHNTVSWYQQALGQGPQFIFQYYREEENGRGNFPPRFSGLQFPNYSSELNVNALELDDSALYLCASSEPYLNTEAFFGQGTRLTVV.

The rearrangement links TRBV27 to TRBJ2-5; 8 bases are shared with TRBD1. CDR3 length: 16 residues. Germline V gene sequence: CDR1 MNHEY, CDR2 SMNVEV (reference sequence). The junction had 11 bases not matched to a gene; V was cut back by 3 bases and J by 5 bases. The CDR3 protein is CASSFVAPGGAETQYF. CDR3 nucleotides: TGTGCCAGCAGTTTTGTAGCTCCAGGGGGCGCGGAGACCCAGTACTTC.

This clone was found a few times. The gene calls are TRBV14 and TRBJ1-2, with no clear D. The CDR3 is made up of 13 amino acids. CDR1 is SGHDN, CDR2 FVKESK, per germline. V was shortened by 1 base and J by 2 bases, with 5 bases between the two germline ends. The CDR3: CASSQGPNYGYTF. The CDR3 DNA reads TGTGCCAGCAGCCAAGGTCCGAACTATGGCTACACCTTC. The whole variable domain, remainder taken from reference TRBV14 and TRBJ1-2, is EAGVTQFPSHSVIEKGQTVTLRCDPISGHDNLYWYRRVMGKEIKFLLHFVKESKQDESGMPNNRFLAERTGGTYSTLKVQPAELEDSGVYFCASSQGPNYGYTFGSGTRLTVV.

This rearrangement joins TRBV7-9 to TRBJ2-1; a possible D gene is TRBD1 (7 bases). Per germline, CDR1 SEHNR and CDR2 FQNEAQ (reference sequence). The germline V and J ends were trimmed by 5 bases and 10 bases, with 15 bases remaining between them. This CDR3 is built from 13 residues. CDR3 residues: CASSIPGDREQFF. CDR3 in DNA: TGTGCCAGCAGCATCCCGGGGGACAGAGAGCAGTTCTTC.

This rearrangement joins TRBV27 to TRBJ2-1; 9 bases agree with TRBD2. The V segment lost 3 bases and the J segment 3 bases; nucleotides outside the gene matches: 12. The CDR3 is 18 amino acids. Germline lookup yields CDR1 MNHEY and CDR2 SMNVEV (reference sequence). In DNA, the CDR3 is TGTGCCAGCAGTTTCGTAGCGGGAGAGCCCTCCTACTACAATGAGCAGTTCTTC. Its protein product is CASSFVAGEPSYYNEQFF.

This clone was seen only once. This chain links TRBV9 with TRBJ1-5; perhaps TRBD1 as D (5 bases). The CDR3 has 15 residues. In germline, CDR1 is SGDLS, CDR2 YYNGEE. V lost 4 bases to trimming and J lost 0 bases, with 11 bases between them. Here the CDR3 reads CASSPTGDSNQPQHF. The CDR3 nucleotides are TGTGCCAGCAGCCCAACAGGCGATAGCAATCAGCCCCAGCATTTT.

The chain joins TRBV27 to TRBJ1-1; D is unresolved. V shed 3 bases and J shed 5 bases, with 10 bases lying between them. Germline CDR1 is MNHEY and CDR2 is SMNVEV (reference sequence). The CDR3 is 13 amino acids. DNA for the CDR3: TGTGCCAGCAGTTTTAGCTATCTAACTGAAGCTTTCTTT. It yields the protein CASSFSYLTEAFF.

CDR3 DNA: TGTGCCAGCAGTTCGCTAGATAGCAATCAGCCCCAGCATTTT. It yields the protein CASSSLDSNQPQHF. This chain uses TRBV6-5 with TRBJ1-5; no reliable D call. The CDR3 has 14 amino acids. CDR1 MNHEY and CDR2 SVGAGI come from the germline V gene. V lost 4 bases to trimming and J lost 0 bases, with 7 bases between them.

The rearrangement links TRBV6-5 to TRBJ1-3; no reliable D call. Germline CDR1 is MNHEY and CDR2 is SVGAGI. Trimming cost V 2 bases and J 2 bases, with 13 bases left between them. The CDR3 covers 16 residues. Written as DNA, the CDR3 is TGTGCCAGCAGTTACCGCGCCAACCCCACTGGAAACACCATATATTTT. Encoded protein: CASSYRANPTGNTIYF.

V gene TRBV7-9 combines with J gene TRBJ1-1, with TRBD1 matching 8 bases. The germline V gene has CDR1 SEHNR and CDR2 FQNEAQ (reference sequence). The CDR3 is 15 amino acids. V lost 3 bases, J lost 4 bases, and 7 bases stayed unmatched. The CDR3 here is CASSFDRGGGTEAFF. For the CDR3, the DNA is TGTGCCAGCAGCTTCGACAGGGGAGGAGGCACTGAAGCTTTCTTT.